This T cell receptor beta chain was captured in a study of blood T cell repertoires in COVID-19 (dated by TCRdb to 2019 to 2021). Some background on the complete study: Collaborator samples came from the United States, Italy and Spain and covered acute and convalescent phases of COVID-19. Nearly every sample came with metadata listing a de-identified subject ID, COVID-19 status, age in years and sex. The material from the prospective study consisted of cDNA or gDNA derived from T cells, B-cell-depleted T cells, or PBMCs. Where available, HLA class I and class II types were taken from metadata supplied by the sample provider and were not determined by assay-based typing. The repertoires were made available in a free public database intended to serve as a resource for research on the immune response to SARS-CoV-2. Subjects who had been exposed to COVID-19, were actively infected with it, or had recovered from it provided the deeply sampled blood TCRbeta repertoires that made up the dataset. The samples were drawn from the first 160 participants of the ongoing ImmuneRACE study and from 950 to 1,500 subjects provided by 6 global collaborators. Broad study findings and their caveats: The amount of clinical and demographic metadata varied by source and participant and was provided uncurated.

V is pared back by 1 base and J by 6 bases, with 12 bases lying between the germline termini. From the cysteine through the phenylalanine, the CDR3 covers 14 amino acids. Of the read, only the CDR3 DNA is kept; its 42 bases are in frame from base 1. CDR1 and CDR2, looked up from the germline V gene, are SQVTM and ANQGSEA. A few counts support this clone. What this receptor recognizes is not known. The sample holds no much larger clone one base away, and base qualities are not on file. In the prospective study, participants were roughly 18 to 95 years old, resided in 20 to 30 geographic areas of the United States, and were enrolled through a virtual design. In the prospective study, participants were assigned to cohorts based on the clinical history participants reported in a screening survey and a study questionnaire. Recovered participants in ImmuneRACE Cohort 3 were defined as having two consecutive negative NP/OP PCR tests, clearance from a healthcare professional, or resolution of symptoms. Each participant in the prospective study had whole blood, serum and a nasopharyngeal or oropharyngeal swab collected by mobile phlebotomists. Prospective study participants could optionally give additional blood draws and questionnaires over a roughly two-month period. Prospective study blood samples were shipped either frozen or at room temperature before DNA extraction.

TCRbeta CDR3 regions were amplified from genomic DNA using the immunoSEQ Assay, a bias-controlled multiplex PCR. The authors' analysis ran thus. Within the assay, amplification of reference gene primers was used to estimate how many nucleated cells each sample contained. To quantify the absolute abundance of each unique TCRbeta CDR3 rearrangement, sequence reads were collapsed and filtered. For each sample, productive Simpson clonality was calculated by taking the square root of Simpson's diversity index across productive rearrangements. TCRdb took over this immuneACCESS table, retaining in-frame rearrangements with V and J assigned. Such tables are incomplete; in checked studies, under half of the missing clones stem from an unresolved V gene, and the remainder is unexplained. V and J calls and clone size are as listed in that table; D and trimming were resolved from the DNA. This sample gives a few hundred thousand clones in total; under 90% of them show up just once. 1.5% to 2% of the sample rests with the top ten.

Sequenced material: PBMCs or T cells enriched from blood (not recorded which). Recombination connected TRBV29-1 to TRBJ2-2; TRBD2 is a weak D gene call, 6 bases matching. This receptor was taken from a woman in her thirties who had recovered from COVID-19. The CDR3 corresponds to CSVEAGEVAGELFF. The DNA is TGCAGCGTTGAAGCGGGAGAGGTAGCCGGGGAGCTGTTTTTT.